The 23 T cell receptor beta chains below all came from one sample that was sequenced in a study of neurological immune-mediated disorders. TCRdb redid the calling of the 5' RACE reads with MiXCR, one entry per CDR3 protein. The table records about 74,000 distinct CDR3 sequences, roughly 5% of them present only once. The sequenced sample was PBMCs. The receptors were gathered from a man in his late teens or twenties with multiple sclerosis.

In this sample, this clonotype turned up many times. The V and J genes are TRBV12-5 and TRBJ2-5; 8 nucleotides align to TRBD2. The J segment lost 5 bases and the V segment lost 5 bases, leaving 4 bases of the junction unmatched. The CDR3 runs to 13 residues. Germline V CDR1 and CDR2: LGHNT, FRNRAP. CDR3 bases: TGTGCTAGTGGTCGGGGGGGGCACGAGACCCAGTACTTC. Protein sequence: CASGRGGHETQYF.

The table lists this clonotype with many counts. V is TRBV5-1 and J is TRBJ2-1, with D perhaps TRBD2 (5 bases). This CDR3 contains 15 residues. The V gene lost 3 bases and the J gene lost 10 bases, with 20 bases spanning the gap. Germline values: CDR1 SGHRS, CDR2 YFSETQ. CDR3 loop: CASSWEDPLEREQFF. The CDR3 nucleotides are TGCGCCAGCAGCTGGGAAGACCCACTAGAGCGCGAGCAGTTCTTC.

This clonotype has at least ten counts. The J gene is TRBJ1-1, the V gene TRBV5-1, with D tentatively TRBD1 (5 bases). CDR1 is SGHRS, CDR2 YFSETQ, per germline. V was cut by 2 bases and J by 3 bases, with 17 bases left in between. The CDR3 runs to 16 residues. CDR3 DNA: TGCGCCAGCAGCTTTCAGGGATCAGGAGTGGACACTGAAGCTTTCTTT. The encoded protein is CASSFQGSGVDTEAFF.

This clonotype has ten or more counts. The rearrangement uses TRBV5-6 and TRBJ2-7; TRBD2 matches at 14 bases. The CDR3 has 16 amino acids. Germline values: CDR1 SGHDT, CDR2 YYEEEE. V was clipped by 1 base and J by 6 bases; unmatched bases: 6. For the CDR3, the DNA is TGTGCCAGCAGCTTGACTGTGGGGACTAGCGGGAGCGAGCAGTACTTC. This gives the protein CASSLTVGTSGSEQYF.

This clonotype was seen many times. The chain uses TRBV5-1 and TRBJ1-4; a weak D match, TRBD1 (6 bases). This CDR3 comprises 15 residues. Trimming took 1 base from V and 4 from J, leaving 11 bases between them. CDR1 is SGHRS, CDR2 YFSETQ, per germline. As DNA, the CDR3 is TGCGCCAGCAGCTTGATGGGGGCCGATAATGAAAAACTGTTTTTT. It encodes CASSLMGADNEKLFF. Together with reference TRBV5-1 and TRBJ1-4, the CDR3 gives the full variable domain: KAGVTQTPRYLIKTRGQQVTLSCSPISGHRSVSWYQQTPGQGLQFLFEYFSETQRNKGNFPGRFSGRQFSNSRSEMNVSTLELGDSALYLCASSLMGADNEKLFFGSGTQLSVL.

This clonotype was recorded at least ten times. The gene calls are TRBV5-1 and TRBJ1-2; 8 positions match TRBD1. The V and J ends lost 0 bases and 8 bases, in that order; junction bases with no gene match: 6. Germline values: CDR1 SGHRS, CDR2 YFSETQ. This CDR3 comprises 14 residues. CDR3 DNA: TGCGCCAGCAGCTTGGTACCACAGGGGGACGGCTACACCTTC. Its protein product is CASSLVPQGDGYTF.

This clonotype was picked up many times. The CDR3 DNA follows: TGTGCCACCAGTGATTTAACGGACTCCTACAATGAGCAGTTCTTC. As protein: CATSDLTDSYNEQFF. The chain is built from TRBV24-1 and TRBJ2-1, with D unclear. Per germline, CDR1 KGHDR and CDR2 SFDVKD. With 1 base removed from V and 0 bases from J, the gap between germline ends came to 6 bases. The CDR3 is 15 amino acids.

This clonotype was observed many times. The chain carries TRBV20-1 and TRBJ2-1, with a possible D match to TRBD2 (7 bases). CDR1 and CDR2 (germline): DFQATT, SNEGSKA (reference sequence). V lost 6 bases and J lost 5, with 17 bases in between. The CDR3 runs to 14 residues. DNA of the CDR3: TGCAGTGCCTATCGGGGGGCCGGGGACAATGAGCAGTTCTTC. Its protein is CSAYRGAGDNEQFF.

This clonotype was found many times. The chain couples TRBV6-2 or TRBV6-3 to TRBJ1-5, with D possibly being TRBD1 (5 bases). The CDR3 runs to 13 residues. Germline V gene lookup returns CDR1 MNHEY and CDR2 SVGEGT. V was cut by 2 bases and J by 5 bases, with 7 bases left in between. The CDR3 region is CASSYDSDQPQHF. As DNA, the CDR3 is TGTGCCAGCAGTTACGACAGCGATCAGCCCCAGCATTTT.

Many counts were recorded for this clonotype. J is TRBJ2-7 and V is TRBV28, with TRBD1 matching 7 bases. After removal of 2 bases from V and 5 bases from J, the junction contained 6 bases not matched to a gene. The V gene's germline CDR1 is MDHEN and CDR2 SYDVKM. The CDR3 loop spans 14 amino acids. The CDR3 DNA is TGTGCCAGCAGTTTACGCCAGGGGGTCAACGAGCAGTACTTC. Translating gives CASSLRQGVNEQYF.

This clonotype was seen many times. The gene calls are TRBV12-3 or TRBV12-4 and TRBJ2-1; 10 positions match TRBD2. This CDR3 contains 15 residues. Germline trimming cut 6 bases from V and 4 bases from J; bases unmatched to any gene: 6. The CDR3 loop is CASRSPSGGYNEQFF. Written as DNA, the CDR3 is TGTGCCAGCAGATCTCCTAGCGGGGGATACAATGAGCAGTTCTTC.

By its share, this clonotype is medium-sized (0.01 to 0.1%). The chain uses TRBV15 and TRBJ1-1; 7 bases fit TRBD1. From germline, CDR1 is LNHNV and CDR2 YYDKDF (reference sequence). The CDR3 is made up of 18 amino acids. The trim removed 0 bases at V and 4 bases at J, leaving 14 bases unmatched. DNA for the CDR3: TGTGCCACCAGCAGAGATCTAGGGGGCGCATATGATCCCACTGAAGCTTTCTTT. Its translation: CATSRDLGGAYDPTEAFF.

At least ten counts were recorded for this clonotype. The chain is built from TRBV5-6 and TRBJ2-2; D assignment may be TRBD1 or TRBD2 (5 bases each). Germline CDR1 SGHDT, CDR2 YYEEEE. The ends were cut back, 0 bases at V and 7 bases at J, with 7 bases in the middle. CDR3 length equals 13 residues. The CDR3 bases are TGTGCCAGCAGCTTGGGGGACCGCGGGGAGCTGTTTTTT. It encodes CASSLGDRGELFF.

This clonotype was picked up many times. The chain links TRBV9 to TRBJ1-3; TRBD1 might be the D (5 bases). The ends were cut back, 4 bases at V and 2 bases at J, with 10 bases in the middle. Germline CDR1 is SGDLS and CDR2 is YYNGEE. This CDR3 has 14 residues. The CDR3 is CASSFRGAGNTIYF. The CDR3 DNA sequence: TGTGCCAGCAGCTTCCGGGGGGCTGGAAACACCATATATTTT.

This clonotype has at least ten counts. V is TRBV5-1 and J is TRBJ1-4, with D uncertain. Germline CDR1 and CDR2: SGHRS and YFSETQ. The CDR3 runs 13 residues. Trimming stripped 3 bases from V and 7 bases from J, with 10 bases between. The CDR3 coding sequence is TGCGCCAGCAGCTCCGCTCCCGGTGAAAAACTGTTTTTT. Its translation: CASSSAPGEKLFF.

The V call is TRBV18, the J call TRBJ2-1; TRBD1 agrees at 10 bases. The CDR3 extends over 12 amino acids. Trimming cost V 8 bases and J 8 bases; bases outside gene matches: 3. The germline gives CDR1 KGHSH, CDR2 LQKENI. The CDR3 nucleotides are TGTGCCAGCAAGGACAGGGGGGATGAGCAGTTCTTC. Protein: CASKDRGDEQFF.

The rearrangement uses TRBV6-5 and TRBJ2-1; tentatively, D is TRBD2 (6 bases). Trimming took off 5 bases at V and 0 bases at J, with 14 bases between the two ends. Germline V gene sequence: CDR1 MNHEY, CDR2 SVGAGI. This CDR3 spans 16 amino acids. Written as DNA, the CDR3 is TGTGCCAGCAGTCGGAATAGCGGACGCTCCTACAATGAGCAGTTCTTC. This translates into CASSRNSGRSYNEQFF.

In this sample, this clonotype turned up a few times. The chain recombines TRBV5-1 with TRBJ2-1; D might be TRBD2 (6 bases). The CDR3 is 15 amino acids. CDR1 is SGHRS, CDR2 YFSETQ, per germline. Deletions cut 4 bases from V and 7 bases from J, with 18 bases between. The CDR3 spells CASSATTRGMNEQFF. As DNA, the CDR3 is TGCGCCAGCAGCGCTACGACTAGAGGGATGAATGAGCAGTTCTTC.

This clonotype came up many times. This chain links TRBV7-2 with TRBJ2-1, with a possible D match to TRBD2 (6 bases). Between the trimmed V and J ends, which lost 2 bases and 8 bases, there was a span of 10 bases. The length of the CDR3 is 13 residues. The germline V gene encodes CDR1 SGHTA and CDR2 FQGNSA. The chain's CDR3 is CASSLSREYEQFF. CDR3 DNA: TGTGCCAGCAGCTTATCGCGGGAATATGAGCAGTTCTTC. Filled out from reference TRBV7-2 and TRBJ2-1, the complete variable domain reads GAGVSQSPSNKVTEKGKDVELRCDPISGHTALYWYRQSLGQGLEFLIYFQGNSAPDKSGLPSDRFSAERTGGSVSTLTIQRTQQEDSAVYLCASSLSREYEQFFGPGTRLTVL.

With regard to this clonotype: A read error may be the cause here, since a much bigger clone is one base away. V gene TRBV7-7 combines with J gene TRBJ2-5; the D call may be TRBD1 or TRBD2 (5 bases each). This CDR3 region has 13 residues. CDR1 SSHAT and CDR2 FNYEAQ come from the germline V gene (reference sequence). The CDR3 coding sequence is TGTGCTAGCAGCTTAAAGGGGACAGAGACCCAGTACTTC. Its translation is CASSLKGTETQYF.

This clonotype was seen many times. The CDR3 protein is CASADSYEQYF. The CDR3 DNA follows: TGCGCCAGCGCAGACTCCTACGAGCAGTACTTC. This chain uses TRBV5-1 with TRBJ2-7; no clear D gene. Germline CDR1 reads SGHRS; CDR2 reads YFSETQ. Trimming removed 7 bases at V and 0 bases at J, with 5 bases between. This CDR3 has 11 amino acids.

In this sample, this clonotype turned up many times. The chain recombines TRBV3-1 with TRBJ1-2; tentatively, D is TRBD1 (5 bases). The germline CDR1 and CDR2 sequences are LGHDT and YNNKEL (reference sequence). V was cut by 8 bases and J by 7 bases, with 14 bases left in between. This CDR3 comprises 12 residues. The DNA of the CDR3 is TGTGCCAGCTCCTCAGGGAGGGCTGGCTACACCTTC. Its translation is CASSSGRAGYTF.

This clonotype was observed a handful of times. The chain links TRBV6-2 or TRBV6-3 to TRBJ2-7; tentative D call: TRBD1 (5 bases). In germline, CDR1 is MNHEY, CDR2 SVGEGT. V lost 2 bases and J lost 0, with 8 bases in between. The CDR3 is 14 amino acids. CDR3 amino acids: CASSYRQNSYEQYF. In DNA form, the CDR3 reads TGTGCCAGCAGTTACCGACAGAACTCCTACGAGCAGTACTTC.